This T cell receptor (beta chain) was profiled in a study of shared clonotypes between healthy human individuals. Produced via immunoSEQ multiplex PCR; TCRdb's table is partial and in-frame only. This table has 2.3 million or so clones, approximately 93% appearing once. CDR1 and CDR2 (germline): SGHRS, YFSETQ. V shed 0 bases and J shed 4 bases, with 11 bases lying between them. The CDR3 runs 15 residues. This sequence was found in a man younger than 35 in good health. Some clones in this sample may be carry-over from other donors' samples. The V call is TRBV5-1, the J call TRBJ2-1, with D unclear. What was sequenced was naive CD4+ T cells from PBMCs. This sample's subset: CD45RA+ positively selected. This CDR3 reads CASSLDRFKYNEQFF. The DNA for the CDR3 is TGCGCCAGCAGCTTGGATAGGTTTAAGTACAATGAGCAGTTCTTC.